Each of the 20 T cell receptor beta chains below was sequenced from the same sample in a study of regulatory dendritic cells for organ transplantation. Assay: immunoSEQ multiplex PCR; the TCRdb copy retains only in-frame clones and omits some. The repertoire holds over 20,000 clones, with around two thirds as singletons. Specimen: memory CD4+ T cells from blood. Noted subset: CD45RO+ memory T cells. The source is a human donor in good health.

The chain is built from TRBV18 and TRBJ1-2; D gene unclear. Germline values: CDR1 KGHSH, CDR2 LQKENI. V was shortened by 5 bases and J by 3 bases, with 10 bases between the two germline ends. CDR3 length: 13 residues. Written as DNA, the CDR3 is TGTGCCAGCTCAACTGGAGGGTACTATGGCTACACCTTC. Translating it yields CASSTGGYYGYTF.

This chain joins TRBV25-1 and TRBJ1-5; D unresolved. Trimming stripped 3 bases from V and 4 bases from J, with 13 bases between. Germline CDR1 is MGHDK and CDR2 is SYGVNS. The CDR3 contains 15 residues. The CDR3 DNA is TGTGCCAGCAGTGAGGCGGGGAGAGAAAATCAGCCCCAGCATTTT. This gives the protein CASSEAGRENQPQHF.

The CDR3 region is CASTQRGVYNEQFF. The CDR3 DNA is TGTGCCAGCACCCAGCGGGGGGTCTACAATGAGCAGTTCTTC. J is TRBJ2-1 and V is TRBV28; 9 bases line up with TRBD2. CDR1 is MDHEN, CDR2 SYDVKM, per germline. This CDR3 is 14 amino acids long. The V gene end was trimmed by 7 bases and the J gene end by 3 bases; junction bases not matched to a gene: 4.

This chain joins TRBV7-2 and TRBJ2-2; tentative D call: TRBD1 (6 bases). V lost 8 bases to trimming and J lost 1 base, with 14 bases between them. The CDR3 runs 15 residues. From germline, CDR1 is SGHTA and CDR2 FQGNSA. This CDR3 reads CASSRGILNTGELFF. The CDR3 DNA follows: TGTGCCAGCTCTAGGGGGATCTTGAACACCGGGGAGCTGTTTTTT. The entire variable domain, with the rest obtained from reference TRBV7-2 and TRBJ2-2, is as follows: GAGVSQSPSNKVTEKGKDVELRCDPISGHTALYWYRQSLGQGLEFLIYFQGNSAPDKSGLPSDRFSAERTGGSVSTLTIQRTQQEDSAVYLCASSRGILNTGELFFGEGSRLTVL.

The chain joins TRBV5-4 to TRBJ2-5; D perhaps matches TRBD2 (6 bases). CDR1 SGHNT and CDR2 YYREEE come from the germline V gene (reference sequence). V lost 4 bases to trimming and J lost 5 bases, with 24 bases between them. The CDR3 consists of 17 residues. CDR3: CASSRGGPGHNQETQYF. In nucleotides, the CDR3 is TGTGCCAGCAGCCGGGGAGGACCCGGTCATAATCAGGAGACCCAGTACTTC.

The chain has TRBV21-1 and TRBJ2-7; the table's D call TRBD1 went unverified against the DNA. TRBV21-1 is classified as a pseudogene. The CDR3 is 15 residues long. The CDR3 bases are TGTGCCAGCAGCAAAGAACGGGACAGATTCTACGAGCAGTACTTC. It is translated as CASSKERDRFYEQYF.

This rearrangement joins TRBV13 to TRBJ1-1, with 8 bases matching TRBD1. Germline CDR1 PRHDT, CDR2 FYEKMQ (reference sequence). Unmatched junction bases numbered 9, after V lost 2 bases and J lost 4 bases. The CDR3 totals 16 residues. The CDR3 DNA sequence: TGTGCCAGCAGCTTAAGACAGGGGATGGCTAGCACTGAAGCTTTCTTT. Amino acids: CASSLRQGMASTEAFF.

This clone appeared a few times. The rearrangement joins TRBV2 to TRBJ1-1; 7 bases are a match to TRBD1. In germline, CDR1 is SNHLY, CDR2 FYNNEI. V shed 5 bases, J shed 1 base, and the junction held 10 bases outside the gene matches. This CDR3 contains 16 residues. In nucleotides, the CDR3 is TGTGCCAGCAGTCTTTCTTTATACAGGGGGAACACTGAAGCTTTCTTT. Protein sequence: CASSLSLYRGNTEAFF.

J is TRBJ2-3 and V is TRBV6-1; 10 positions match TRBD2. Germline CDR1 MNHNS, CDR2 SASEGT. The CDR3 contains 18 residues. Germline trimming cut 0 bases from V and 5 bases from J; bases unmatched to any gene: 11. CDR3 sequence (DNA): TGTGCCAGCAGTGAAGCGTCAAAAGCGGGGGGGCTAATAGATACGCAGTATTTT. Encoded protein: CASSEASKAGGLIDTQYF.

The chain carries TRBV10-3 and TRBJ2-5; TRBD1 aligns across 9 bases. The germline V gene encodes CDR1 ENHRY and CDR2 SYGVKD. Trimming cost V 2 bases and J 5 bases; bases outside gene matches: 21. CDR3 length equals 20 residues. Written as DNA, the CDR3 is TGTGCCATCAGTGAGCCAATACCGTCGAAAGGGACAGGGTACGGCGAGACCCAGTACTTC. Amino acid sequence: CAISEPIPSKGTGYGETQYF.

J is TRBJ1-3 and V is TRBV7-9; D ambiguous. The CDR3 has 13 amino acids. V was pared by 4 bases and J by 0 bases, with 4 bases between. CDR1 SEHNR and CDR2 FQNEAQ come from the germline V gene (reference sequence). CDR3 nucleotide sequence: TGTGCCAGCAGCTCCCGCTCTGGAAACACCATATATTTT. Its translation: CASSSRSGNTIYF.

The rearrangement uses TRBV5-1 and TRBJ2-1; 10 nucleotides agree with TRBD2. This CDR3 has 15 amino acids. V dropped 2 bases and J dropped 8; count of bases not matched to a gene: 7. The germline V gene has CDR1 SGHRS and CDR2 YFSETQ. CDR3 loop: CASSFGAGGIDEQFF. The CDR3 nucleotides read TGCGCCAGCAGCTTTGGAGCGGGGGGGATCGATGAGCAGTTCTTC.

The sample holds one count of this clone. This sequence joins TRBV4-3 and TRBJ1-2; 11 bases are shared with TRBD1. Germline CDR1 and CDR2: LGHNA and YSLEER. Trimming at V came to 4 bases and at J to 7 bases, leaving 5 bases not matched to a gene. The CDR3 length is 14 residues. CDR3 in amino acids: CASSPGQGAGGYTF. The CDR3 coding sequence is TGCGCCAGCAGCCCAGGACAGGGGGCTGGTGGCTACACCTTC.

The genes are TRBV7-9 and TRBJ1-1; D gene uncertain. CDR3 length equals 13 residues. V shed 5 bases and J shed 4 bases, with 11 bases lying between them. Germline values: CDR1 SEHNR, CDR2 FQNEAQ (reference sequence). The chain's CDR3 is CASSRMEVTEAFF. The CDR3 nucleotides are TGTGCCAGCAGCAGAATGGAGGTCACTGAAGCTTTCTTT.

The chain carries TRBV19 and TRBJ1-2; 8 bases map to TRBD1. CDR3 size: 14 residues. Germline V gives CDR1 LNHDA, CDR2 SQIVND (reference sequence). With V trimmed by 5 bases and J by 3 bases, 5 bases remained unmatched. The CDR3 protein is CASSWPGGDYGYTF. The CDR3 DNA follows: TGTGCCAGTAGTTGGCCAGGGGGCGACTATGGCTACACCTTC.

This clone was counted once. J is TRBJ2-3 and V is TRBV2; D perhaps matches TRBD1 (6 bases). This CDR3 is 15 amino acids long. Trimming left V 6 bases short and J 0 bases short, with 13 bases between. Germline assignment: CDR1 SNHLY and CDR2 FYNNEI. The CDR3 region has the DNA TGTGCCAGCAGATCACAGGGTTCTAGCACAGATACGCAGTATTTT. Encoded protein: CASRSQGSSTDTQYF. Full variable domain (remainder filled in from reference TRBV2 and TRBJ2-3): EPEVTQTPSHQVTQMGQEVILRCVPISNHLYFYWYRQILGQKVEFLVSFYNNEISEKSEIFDDQFSVERPDGSNFTLKIRSTKLEDSAMYFCASRSQGSSTDTQYFGPGTRLTVL.

The chain employs TRBV6-5 and TRBJ2-3, with D hard to call. This CDR3 has 12 residues. Germline assignment: CDR1 MNHEY and CDR2 SVGAGI. Between the trimmed V and J ends, which lost 8 bases and 0 bases, there was a span of 6 bases. CDR3 sequence reads: CASGPSTDTQYF. In DNA, the CDR3 is TGTGCCAGCGGGCCAAGCACAGATACGCAGTATTTT.

The rearrangement uses TRBV5-1 and TRBJ1-3; 7 nucleotides align to TRBD1. This CDR3 spans 16 amino acids. Germline-derived CDR1 and CDR2 are SGHRS and YFSETQ. The ends lost 0 bases at V and 2 bases at J; junction bases unmatched: 5. DNA for the CDR3: TGCGCCAGCAGCTTGGGCGAGGGGGCGGCTGGAAACACCATATATTTT. It specifies CASSLGEGAAGNTIYF.

The chain links TRBV27 to TRBJ2-3; D remains ambiguous. This CDR3 contains 13 residues. V lost 6 bases and J 4 bases, leaving 11 bases between the germline ends. CDR1 MNHEY and CDR2 SMNVEV come from the germline V gene (reference sequence). CDR3 loop: CASRLLLSDTQYF. CDR3 nucleotides: TGTGCCAGCAGACTGCTACTCTCAGATACGCAGTATTTT.

This sequence joins TRBV7-6 and TRBJ2-1; TRBD2 matches 14 bases. The germline CDR1 and CDR2 sequences are SGHVS and FNYEAQ. The V segment lost 4 bases and the J segment 4 bases; nucleotides outside the gene matches: 9. CDR3 length equals 18 residues. CDR3: CASSSPGLAGVIYNEQFF. The CDR3 DNA reads as TGTGCCAGCAGCTCACCGGGACTAGCGGGGGTGATATACAATGAGCAGTTCTTC. The full variable domain, rest sourced from reference TRBV7-6 and TRBJ2-1, is GAGVSQSPRYKVTKRGQDVALRCDPISGHVSLYWYRQALGQGPEFLTYFNYEAQQDKSGLPNDRFSAERPEGSISTLTIQRTEQRDSAMYRCASSSPGLAGVIYNEQFFGPGTRLTVL.